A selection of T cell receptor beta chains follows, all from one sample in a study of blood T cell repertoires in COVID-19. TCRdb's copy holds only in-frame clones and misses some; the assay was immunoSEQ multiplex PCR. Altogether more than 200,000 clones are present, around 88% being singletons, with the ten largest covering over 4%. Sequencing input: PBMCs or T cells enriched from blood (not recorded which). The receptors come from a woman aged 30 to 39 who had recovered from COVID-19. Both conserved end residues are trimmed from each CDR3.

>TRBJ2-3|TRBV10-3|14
AINSGLAGTADTQY
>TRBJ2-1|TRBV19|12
ASTSGGIYNEQF
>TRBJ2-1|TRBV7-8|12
ASSFFLGDNEQF
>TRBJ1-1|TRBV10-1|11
ASSEPGNTEAF
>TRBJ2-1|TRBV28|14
ASSTWTGPLYNEQF
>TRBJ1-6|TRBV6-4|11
ASAQDRFSPLH
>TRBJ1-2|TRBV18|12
ASSPFAPGYGYT
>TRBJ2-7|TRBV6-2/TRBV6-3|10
ASSYIEGEQY
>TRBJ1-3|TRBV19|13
ASRGLGTTGNTIY
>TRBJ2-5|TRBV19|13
ASSTQQGGAETQY
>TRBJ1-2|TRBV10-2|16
ASSDQGRGLKNLYGYT
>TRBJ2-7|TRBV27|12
ASSKGQGDYEQY
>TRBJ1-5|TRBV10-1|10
ASLHRNQPQH
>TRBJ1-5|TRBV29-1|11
SVRQGGGQPQH
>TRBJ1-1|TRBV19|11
ASSMTGATEAF
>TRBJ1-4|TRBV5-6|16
ASSSLVGQGAPQEKLF